The present entry profiles one T cell receptor beta chain with its context. These data come from a study of OX40 agonist ivuxolimab in advanced cancers. This CDR3 has 13 residues. Per germline, CDR1 GTSNPN and CDR2 SVGIG (reference sequence). Trimming took off 0 bases at V and 8 bases at J, with 11 bases between the two ends. The repertoire was sequenced with immunoSEQ multiplex PCR; TCRdb's copy has only in-frame clones and lacks some. The data show more than 9,500 clones, 80% seen once. This chain joins TRBV30 and TRBJ2-1; no clear D gene. The sequences come from CD4+ or CD8+ T cells sorted from blood, collected in a trial of the OX40 agonist ivuxolimab. The sequence derives from an adult with an advanced solid tumor such as melanoma, head and neck, liver or kidney cancer. This CDR3 is CAWSVEEKDEQFF. In nucleotides, the CDR3 is TGTGCCTGGAGTGTAGAGGAGAAGGATGAGCAGTTCTTC.